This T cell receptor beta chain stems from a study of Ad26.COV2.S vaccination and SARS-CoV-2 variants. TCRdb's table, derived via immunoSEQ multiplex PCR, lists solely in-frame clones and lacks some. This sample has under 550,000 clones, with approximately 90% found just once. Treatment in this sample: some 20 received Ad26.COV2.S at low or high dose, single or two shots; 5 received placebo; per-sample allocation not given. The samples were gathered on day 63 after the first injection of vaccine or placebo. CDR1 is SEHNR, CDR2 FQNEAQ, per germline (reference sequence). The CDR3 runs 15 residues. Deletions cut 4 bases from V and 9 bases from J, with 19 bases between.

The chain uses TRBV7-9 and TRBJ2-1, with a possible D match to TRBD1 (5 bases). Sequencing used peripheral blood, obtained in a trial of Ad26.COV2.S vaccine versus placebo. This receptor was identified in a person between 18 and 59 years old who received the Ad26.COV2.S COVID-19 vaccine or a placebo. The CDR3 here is CASSYSGPAAVEQFF. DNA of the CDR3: TGTGCCAGCAGCTATTCAGGGCCGGCTGCGGTTGAGCAGTTCTTC.